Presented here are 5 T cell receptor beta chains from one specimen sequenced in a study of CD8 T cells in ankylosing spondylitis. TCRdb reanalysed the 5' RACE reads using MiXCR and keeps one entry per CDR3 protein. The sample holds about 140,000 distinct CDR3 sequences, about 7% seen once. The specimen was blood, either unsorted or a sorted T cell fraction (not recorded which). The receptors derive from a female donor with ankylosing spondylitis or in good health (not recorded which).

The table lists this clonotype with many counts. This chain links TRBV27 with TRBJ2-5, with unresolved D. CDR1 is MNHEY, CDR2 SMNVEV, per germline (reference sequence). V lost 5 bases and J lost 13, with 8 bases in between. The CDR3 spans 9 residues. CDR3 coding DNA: TGTGCCAGCAGTCAGATTTTGTACTTC. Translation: CASSQILYF.

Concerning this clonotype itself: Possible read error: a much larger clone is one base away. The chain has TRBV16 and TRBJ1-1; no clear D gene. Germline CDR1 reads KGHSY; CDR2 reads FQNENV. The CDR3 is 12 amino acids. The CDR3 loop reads CVSSPWATEAFF. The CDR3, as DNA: TGTGTCAGCAGCCCCTGGGCGACTGAAGCTTTCTTT.

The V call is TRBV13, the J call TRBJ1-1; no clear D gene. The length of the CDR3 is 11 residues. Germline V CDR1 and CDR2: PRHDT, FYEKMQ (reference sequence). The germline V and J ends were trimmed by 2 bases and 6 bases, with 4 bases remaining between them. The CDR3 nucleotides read TGTGCCAGCAGCTTATCATCTGAAGCTTTCTTT. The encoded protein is CASSLSSEAFF. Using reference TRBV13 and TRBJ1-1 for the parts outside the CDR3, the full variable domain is AAGVIQSPRHLIKEKRETATLKCYPIPRHDTVYWYQQGPGQDPQFLISFYEKMQSDKGSIPDRFSAQQFSDYHSELNMSSLELGDSALYFCASSLSSEAFFGQGTRLTVV.

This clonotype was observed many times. CDR3 sequence reads: CASSPNIPWGSTDTQYF. In DNA form, the CDR3 reads TGTGCCAGCAGTCCCAACATACCGTGGGGTAGCACAGATACGCAGTATTTT. This chain connects TRBV27 to TRBJ2-3, with no clear D. CDR1 MNHEY and CDR2 SMNVEV come from the germline V gene (reference sequence). V dropped 5 bases and J dropped 0 bases, with 18 bases sitting between them. This CDR3 has 17 residues.

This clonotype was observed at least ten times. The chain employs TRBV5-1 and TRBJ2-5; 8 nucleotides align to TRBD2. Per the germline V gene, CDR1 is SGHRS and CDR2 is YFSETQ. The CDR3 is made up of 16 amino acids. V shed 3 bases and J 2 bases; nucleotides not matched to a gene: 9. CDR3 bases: TGCGCCAGCAGCTCGGGTAAGGTAGCGGGACAAGAGACCCAGTACTTC. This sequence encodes CASSSGKVAGQETQYF.